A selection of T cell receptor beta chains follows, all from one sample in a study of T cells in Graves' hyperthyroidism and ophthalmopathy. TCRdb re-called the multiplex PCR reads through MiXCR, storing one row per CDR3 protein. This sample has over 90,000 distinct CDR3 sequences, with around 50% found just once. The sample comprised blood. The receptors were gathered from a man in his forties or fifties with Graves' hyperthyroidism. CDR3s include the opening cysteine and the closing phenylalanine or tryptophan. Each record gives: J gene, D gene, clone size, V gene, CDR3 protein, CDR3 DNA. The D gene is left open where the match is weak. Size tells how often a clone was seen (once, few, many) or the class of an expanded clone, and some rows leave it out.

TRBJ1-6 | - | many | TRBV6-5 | CATAINRVWGSPLHF | TGTGCCACCGCTATTAACAGGGTCTGGGGGTCACCCCTCCACTTT
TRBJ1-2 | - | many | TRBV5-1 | CASGPGRVANYGYTF | TGCGCCAGCGGCCCTGGACGGGTAGCTAACTATGGCTACACCTTC
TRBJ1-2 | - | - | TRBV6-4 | CASSDRDGYTF | TGTGCCAGCAGTGACCGGGATGGCTACACCTTC
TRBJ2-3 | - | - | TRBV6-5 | CASSAIGGRGDEQYF | TGTGCCAGCAGTGCGATTGGGGGAAGAGGGGATGAGCAGTATTTT
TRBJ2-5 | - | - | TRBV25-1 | CASSEWLGTDGETQYF | TGTGCCAGCAGTGAATGGTTAGGTACAGACGGGGAGACCCAGTACTTC
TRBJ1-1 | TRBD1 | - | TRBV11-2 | CASSGGRQGLRNTEAFF | TGTGCCAGCAGTGGAGGCCGACAGGGACTGAGGAACACTGAAGCTTTCTTT
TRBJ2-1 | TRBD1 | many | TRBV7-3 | CASSIGQGAYNEQFF | TGTGCCAGCAGCATAGGACAGGGGGCCTACAATGAGCAGTTCTTC
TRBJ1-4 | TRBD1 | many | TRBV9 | CASSARQGPEKLFF | TGTGCCAGCAGCGCTCGACAGGGCCCTGAAAAACTGTTTTTT
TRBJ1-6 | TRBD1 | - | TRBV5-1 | CASSSTGITPPHF | TGCGCCAGCAGCTCGACAGGGATAACACCCCCCCACTTT
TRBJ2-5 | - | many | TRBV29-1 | CSVGRGGETQYF | TGCAGCGTTGGCCGAGGAGGAGAGACCCAGTACTTC
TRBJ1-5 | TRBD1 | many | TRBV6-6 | CASRPSGQVLSNQPQHF | TGTGCCAGCAGGCCGTCAGGACAGGTTCTAAGCAATCAGCCCCAGCATTTT
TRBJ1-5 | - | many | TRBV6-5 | CASSPTTDLNQPQHF | TGTGCCAGCAGTCCCACCACGGACCTCAATCAGCCCCAGCATTTT
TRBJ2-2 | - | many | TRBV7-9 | CASSLGTGNTGELFF | TGTGCCAGCAGCCTGGGGACTGGGAACACCGGGGAGCTGTTTTTT
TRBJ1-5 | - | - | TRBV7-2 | CASSLGGTGEIQPQHF | TGTGCCAGCAGCTTGGGAGGGACCGGGGAGATTCAGCCCCAGCATTTT
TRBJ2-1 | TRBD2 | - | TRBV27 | CASSWGLAGKEQFF | TGTGCCAGCAGTTGGGGACTAGCGGGAAAAGAGCAGTTCTTC
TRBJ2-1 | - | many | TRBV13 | CASSLLSFGNEQFF | TGTGCCAGCAGCTTACTTAGCTTCGGCAATGAGCAGTTCTTC
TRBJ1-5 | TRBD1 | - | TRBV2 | CASSYSGTGKSSQPQHF | TGTGCCAGCAGTTACTCGGGGACAGGGAAAAGCAGTCAGCCCCAGCATTTT
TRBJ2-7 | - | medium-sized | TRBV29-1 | CSIATGDEQYF | TGCAGCATCGCTACGGGAGACGAGCAGTACTTC
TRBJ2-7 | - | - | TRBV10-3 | CAISALGGLYEQYF | TGTGCCATCAGTGCCTTGGGGGGTCTCTACGAGCAGTACTTC
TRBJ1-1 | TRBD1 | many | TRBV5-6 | CASRRTGGGTEAFF | TGTGCCAGCAGGAGGACAGGGGGCGGCACTGAAGCTTTCTTT
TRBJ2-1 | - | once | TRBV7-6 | CAYHRVYTEQFF | TGTGCCTACCACAGGGTGTACACTGAGCAGTTCTTC
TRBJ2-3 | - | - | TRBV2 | CATMGGGSEDTQYF | TGTGCCACCATGGGTGGAGGATCTGAAGATACGCAGTATTTT
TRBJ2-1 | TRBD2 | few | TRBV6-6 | CATNGRLAEYNEQFF | TGTGCCACCAATGGCCGGCTAGCGGAATACAATGAGCAGTTCTTC
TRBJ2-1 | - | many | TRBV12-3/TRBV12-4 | CASSFSRQANEQFF | TGTGCCAGCAGTTTCTCCCGGCAGGCCAATGAGCAGTTCTTC
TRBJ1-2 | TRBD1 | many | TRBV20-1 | CSATGTAYGYTF | TGCAGTGCAACCGGGACAGCCTATGGCTACACCTTC
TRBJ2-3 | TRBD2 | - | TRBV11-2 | CTSSSGLGSTDTQYF | TGTACCAGCAGCTCCGGACTAGGGAGCACGGATACGCAGTATTTT
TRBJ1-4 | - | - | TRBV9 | CASSVGQGPEKLFF | TGTGCCAGCAGCGTAGGGCAGGGCCCTGAAAAACTGTTTTTT
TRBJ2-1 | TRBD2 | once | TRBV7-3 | CASSVGGNYEQFF | TGTGCCAGCAGCGTGGGAGGGAATTATGAGCAGTTCTTC
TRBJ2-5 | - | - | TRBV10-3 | CAISESAGETQYF | TGTGCCATCAGTGAGTCGGCGGGAGAGACCCAGTACTTC
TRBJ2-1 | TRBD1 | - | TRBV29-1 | CSVLLQGNYGYNEQFF | TGCAGCGTCTTACTACAGGGGAACTATGGCTACAATGAGCAGTTCTTC
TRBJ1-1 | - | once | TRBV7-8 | CASSLKGTGYAWSTEAFF | TGTGCCAGCAGCTTAAAGGGCACTGGCTACGCGTGGTCCACGGAAGCTTTCTTT
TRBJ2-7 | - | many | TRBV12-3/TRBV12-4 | CASSSHGVYEQYF | TGTGCCAGCAGTTCCCATGGCGTCTACGAGCAGTACTTC
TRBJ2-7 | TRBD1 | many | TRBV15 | CATSRATGGSLSYEQYF | TGTGCCACCAGCAGAGCAACAGGGGGCTCCTTATCCTACGAGCAGTACTTC
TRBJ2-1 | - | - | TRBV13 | CASSLAPRTGGSYNEQFF | TGTGCCAGCAGCTTAGCTCCCCGCACAGGAGGCTCCTACAATGAGCAGTTCTTC
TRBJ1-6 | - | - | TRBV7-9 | CASSPRGALNSPLHF | TGTGCCAGCAGCCCCCGGGGAGCCCTCAATTCACCCCTCCACTTT
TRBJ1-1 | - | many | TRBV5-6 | CASSPRQEGGLGAAFF | TGTGCCAGCAGCCCCAGACAGGAGGGAGGGCTTGGTGCAGCTTTCTTT
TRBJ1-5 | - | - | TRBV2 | CASSDSVEQGNQPQHF | TGTGCCAGCAGTGATAGTGTGGAACAGGGTAACCAGCCCCAGCATTTT
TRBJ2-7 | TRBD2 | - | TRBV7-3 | CASSLGTSGRAYEQYF | TGTGCCAGCAGCTTGGGTACTAGCGGGAGGGCCTACGAGCAGTACTTC
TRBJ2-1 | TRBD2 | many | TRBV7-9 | CASSPRTSLNEQFF | TGTGCCAGCAGCCCACGGACTAGCCTTAATGAGCAGTTCTTC
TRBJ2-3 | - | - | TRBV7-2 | CASSFPGRGGYNEQYF | TGTGCCAGCAGCTTCCCAGGGAGAGGGGGTTACAATGAGCAGTATTTT
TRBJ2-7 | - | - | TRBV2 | CASGGLSGRSSYEQYF | TGTGCCAGCGGTGGGTTGAGTGGCAGGAGCTCCTACGAGCAGTACTTC
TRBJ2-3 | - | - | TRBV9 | CASSYSRVIAVSTDTQYF | TGTGCCAGCAGCTATTCAAGGGTAATCGCTGTTAGCACAGATACGCAGTACTTT
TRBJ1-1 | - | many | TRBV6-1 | CASILAGGVTEAFF | TGTGCCAGCATCCTCGCAGGAGGGGTCACTGAAGCTTTCTTT
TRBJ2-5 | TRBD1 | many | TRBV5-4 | CASSRRTGVEETQYF | TGTGCCAGCAGTCGGAGGACAGGGGTGGAGGAGACCCAGTACTTC
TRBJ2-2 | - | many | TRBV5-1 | CASSLIRVGTGELFF | TGCGCCAGCAGCTTAATCAGGGTGGGCACCGGGGAGCTGTTTTTT
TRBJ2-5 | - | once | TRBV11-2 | CASSLGRAETQYF | TGTGCCAGCAGCTTAGGGAGGGCGGAGACCCAGTACTTC
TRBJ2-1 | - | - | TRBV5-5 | CASSNAGTPKNEQFF | TGTGCCAGCAGTAACGCCGGGACACCTAAAAATGAGCAGTTCTTC
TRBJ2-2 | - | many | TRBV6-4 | CASSVGTGELFF | TGTGCCAGCAGTGTCGGGACCGGGGAGCTGTTTTTT
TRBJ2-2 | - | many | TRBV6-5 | CASSYSITGELFF | TGTGCCAGCAGTTACTCGATCACCGGGGAGCTGTTTTTT
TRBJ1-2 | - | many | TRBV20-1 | CSARDAGRGPGGYTF | TGCAGTGCTAGAGATGCGGGACGAGGGCCGGGGGGCTACACCTTC
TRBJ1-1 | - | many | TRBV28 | CASVPGLNTEAFF | TGTGCCAGCGTGCCGGGCTTGAACACTGAAGCTTTCTTT
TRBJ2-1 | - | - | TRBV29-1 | CNVKVRDSNEQFF | TGCAACGTTAAAGTACGCGACAGCAATGAGCAGTTCTTC
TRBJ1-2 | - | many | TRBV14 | CASSTQDNYGYTF | TGTGCCAGCAGCACACAGGACAACTATGGCTACACCTTC
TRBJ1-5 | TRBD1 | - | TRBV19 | CASALEDRWQPPQHF | TGTGCCAGTGCTCTAGAGGACAGGTGGCAACCGCCCCAGCATTTT
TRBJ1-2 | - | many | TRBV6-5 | CASSYLITGKANYGYTF | TGTGCCAGCAGTTACTTAATCACAGGGAAAGCTAACTATGGCTACACCTTC
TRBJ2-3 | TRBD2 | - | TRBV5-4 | CASSLAIGGLAGTDTQYF | TGTGCCAGCAGCTTGGCTATCGGGGGACTAGCAGGCACAGATACGCAGTATTTT
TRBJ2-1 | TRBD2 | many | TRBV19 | CATSSGRRDEQFF | TGTGCCACCTCTAGCGGGAGAAGGGATGAGCAGTTCTTC